This T cell receptor beta chain was sequenced during a study of blood T cell repertoires in COVID-19. Background on the study: Acute-phase and convalescent COVID-19 samples originated in the United States, Italy and Spain. From T cells, B-cell-depleted T cells, or PBMCs came the material, which was cDNA or gDNA.

In the original workflow: Nucleated cell number was recorded as an estimate derived from reference gene primer amplification. The method was immunoSEQ multiplex PCR; TCRdb's version includes in-frame clones alone and lacks a portion of them. That table is the source of V, J and clone size, and D and trimming were worked out from the DNA. Of some 300,000 clones listed, about 85% are singletons. The J segment lost 4 bases and the V segment lost 3 bases, leaving 14 bases of the junction unmatched. This CDR3 is 18 amino acids long. Germline V CDR1 and CDR2: MDHEN, SYDVKM. The clonotype comes from a man between 18 and 35 years old with active or convalescent COVID-19. Specimen: peripheral blood. The chain carries TRBV28 and TRBJ2-2, with 7 bases lining up with TRBD2. The CDR3 bases are TGTGCCAGCAGTTTCCCCCCTATGGGGGGAGGGAGCACCGGGGAGCTGTTTTTT. It codes for CASSFPPMGGGSTGELFF.